This T cell receptor (beta chain) was observed in a study of cytomegalovirus exposure and HLA in healthy donors. General study points: CMV serostatus alone was available as immune exposure information. What TCR beta sequences reportedly achieved was accurate prediction of HLA-A and HLA-B alleles in most subjects.

The study ran its PCR with 60 Vbeta and 13 Jbeta primers. Only in-frame clones appear in the TCRdb table, and some are missing; sequencing was by immunoSEQ multiplex PCR. The repertoire consists of under 200,000 clones, with less than 90% occurring once and the leading ten covering almost 2%. V lost 4 bases, J lost 5 bases, and 6 bases lay in between. The germline gives CDR1 MNHEY, CDR2 SMNVEV (reference sequence). CDR3 size: 12 residues. Of note for this clone: Its antigen is as yet unknown.

This clonotype was sampled from a woman aged 18-30 years in good health and CMV-seronegative. Sequenced sample: PBMCs. The chain employs TRBV27 and TRBJ1-5; D remains unclear. The CDR3 loop reads CASSYGDQPQHF. In DNA form, the CDR3 reads TGTGCCAGCAGTTACGGGGATCAGCCCCAGCATTTT.